This T cell receptor (beta chain) was recovered during a study of somatic mutations in cytotoxic T cells in rheumatoid arthritis. General study results and limits: Compared with age-matched healthy controls, rheumatoid arthritis patients did not differ significantly in CD8+ T-cell clonality. The identity of the antigens targeted by the expanded CD8+ clones remained unknown.

Per the germline V gene, CDR1 is MNHEY and CDR2 is SMNVEV (reference sequence). V was cut by 8 bases and J by 0 bases, with 8 bases left in between. This CDR3 has 13 amino acids. Of the blood donors acting as healthy controls, 45% to 70% were female, and their median age was approximately 50 years (range roughly 20-80). Flow cytometry served to check the purity of CD4+ and CD8+ cells, which were isolated by positive magnetic bead selection. Of note for this clone: Its antigen remains unknown.

Sequencing was performed with immunoSEQ multiplex PCR; in TCRdb, only in-frame clones are kept and a portion is missing. The sample carries about 12,000 clones, around 68% recorded once. The TCR comes from a man in his 70s in good health. The sequenced material came from CD8+ T cells sorted from blood. The rearrangement links TRBV27 to TRBJ1-5, with D unresolved. CDR3 residues: CASSLHSNQPQHF. Written as DNA, the CDR3 is TGTGCCAGCTCCCTTCATAGCAATCAGCCCCAGCATTTT.